Shown below are 29 T cell receptor beta chains from a single sample sequenced in a study of T-cell reconstitution after alpha-beta-depleted transplantation in children. Preparation of the TCRbeta library was carried out with unique molecular identifiers. TCRdb recomputed calls from the PCR reads with MiXCR, one row per CDR3 protein. The data show 85,000 to 120,000 distinct CDR3 sequences, over 6% seen once. The source was PBMCs, collected before TCRalphabeta/CD19-depleted stem cell transplant. The source of these receptors is a boy under 10 years old with acute lymphoblastic leukemia, due to receive a stem cell transplant.

This clonotype appeared many times. The V gene is TRBV5-1, the J gene TRBJ1-1, with 7 nucleotides matching TRBD1. CDR1 and CDR2 from the germline V gene are SGHRS and YFSETQ. The V segment lost 6 bases and the J segment 1 base; nucleotides outside the gene matches: 6. The CDR3 is made up of 14 amino acids. DNA for the CDR3: TGCGCCAGCACTCAAAACAGGGGGAACACTGAAGCTTTCTTT. Translated, it gives CASTQNRGNTEAFF.

This clonotype was observed at least ten times. The V gene is TRBV5-6, the J gene TRBJ1-2; D not resolved. CDR3 length equals 13 residues. Germline-derived CDR1 and CDR2 are SGHDT and YYEEEE. The V gene lost 2 bases and the J gene lost 4 bases, with 9 bases spanning the gap. The CDR3 region has the DNA TGTGCCAGCAGCTTTTCAGCCCCCTATGGCTACACCTTC. Its translation is CASSFSAPYGYTF.

Many counts were recorded for this clonotype. J is TRBJ1-1 and V is TRBV9; D is ambiguous. V lost 4 bases and J 3 bases, leaving 16 bases between the germline ends. Per the germline V gene, CDR1 is SGDLS and CDR2 is YYNGEE. The CDR3 loop spans 15 amino acids. CDR3 bases: TGTGCCAGCAGCCCCCTCACACGGGCCGACACTGAAGCTTTCTTT. Translated, it gives CASSPLTRADTEAFF.

The J gene is TRBJ1-4, the V gene TRBV24-1, with D possibly TRBD1 on 5 matching bases. Germline loops: CDR1 KGHDR, CDR2 SFDVKD. The ends were cut back, 5 bases at V and 6 bases at J, with 12 bases in the middle. The CDR3 runs 14 residues. The CDR3 loop reads CATSGMGTDEKLFF. As DNA, the CDR3 is TGTGCCACCAGTGGGATGGGGACGGATGAAAAACTGTTTTTT.

This clonotype was recorded at least ten times. This chain connects TRBV11-2 to TRBJ2-2, with 13 bases aligning to TRBD2. V gave up 4 bases and J gave up 6 bases; unmatched junction bases: 5. Per the germline V gene, CDR1 is SGHAT and CDR2 is FQNNGV. This CDR3 is built from 16 residues. The CDR3 nucleotides read TGTGCCAGCAGCTCCCGGACTAGCGGGGGTCCCGGGGAGCTGTTTTTT. Residues: CASSSRTSGGPGELFF.

V usage is TRBV11-2 and J usage is TRBJ1-6, with D hard to call. The V gene lost 0 bases and the J gene lost 13 bases, with 7 bases spanning the gap. There are 12 residues in the CDR3. CDR1 and CDR2 from the germline V gene are SGHAT and FQNNGV. CDR3 sequence (DNA): TGTGCCAGCAGCTTAGATCTCCTCCCCCTCCACTTT. It encodes CASSLDLLPLHF.

This clonotype showed up many times. V and J are TRBV2 and TRBJ2-7, with 8 bases lining up with TRBD2. The CDR3 has 13 residues. The germline V gene encodes CDR1 SNHLY and CDR2 FYNNEI. The trim removed 11 bases at V and 0 bases at J, leaving 6 bases unmatched. CDR3 region: CAGDSGVSYEQYF. CDR3 sequence (DNA): TGTGCCGGAGATAGCGGGGTCTCCTACGAGCAGTACTTC.

J is TRBJ2-7 and V is TRBV10-1; D unresolved. Germline V gene sequence: CDR1 WNHNN, CDR2 SYGVQD (reference sequence). The V and J ends lost 5 bases and 3 bases respectively, with 11 bases between them. This CDR3 is 13 amino acids long. CDR3 in DNA: TGCGCCAGCAGTTTAATCCTAGGCTACGAGCAGTACTTC. Protein sequence: CASSLILGYEQYF.

The V call is TRBV20-1, the J call TRBJ1-5, with D possibly TRBD1 on 6 matching bases. The CDR3 has 14 residues. The V end was cut by 5 bases, the J end by 0 bases, with 11 bases between. Germline V gene data show CDR1 as DFQATT and CDR2 as SNEGSKA (reference sequence). As DNA, the CDR3 is TGCAGTGCTGAGGACAGTCATAGCAATCAGCCCCAGCATTTT. Translating gives CSAEDSHSNQPQHF.

The chain has TRBV7-9 and TRBJ2-3; no reliable D call. Germline V CDR1 and CDR2: SEHNR, FQNEAQ (reference sequence). The CDR3 is 13 residues long. The germline V and J ends were trimmed by 7 bases and 4 bases, with 12 bases remaining between them. CDR3 nucleotides: TGTGCCAGCACCCCCCAGGACGCAGATACGCAGTATTTT. Amino acids: CASTPQDADTQYF.

The chain couples TRBV4-2 to TRBJ1-1; 7 bases fit TRBD1. Germline trimming cut 1 base from V and 0 bases from J; bases unmatched to any gene: 8. Looked up from germline, CDR1 is LGHNA and CDR2 is YNFKEQ. The CDR3 has 17 residues. The CDR3 loop reads CASSQVRDSDMNTEAFF. CDR3 DNA sequence: TGTGCCAGCAGCCAAGTCCGGGACAGCGATATGAACACTGAAGCTTTCTTT.

This clonotype occurred many times. DNA of the CDR3: TGTGCCAGCAGCCCCAGGGGGGAGCAGTACTTC. Protein: CASSPRGEQYF. This chain joins TRBV7-2 and TRBJ2-7, with TRBD1 matching 7 bases. V lost 5 bases, J lost 7 bases, and 2 bases stayed unmatched. CDR1 and CDR2 (germline): SGHTA, FQGNSA. CDR3 length: 11 amino acids.

This clonotype was observed a single time. The chain employs TRBV4-2 and TRBJ2-7, with TRBD2 matching 12 bases. Germline V gene sequence: CDR1 LGHNA, CDR2 YNFKEQ. V gave up 0 bases and J gave up 4 bases; unmatched junction bases: 13. The CDR3 has 19 amino acids. The CDR3 DNA sequence: TGTGCCAGCAGCCAAGATCTGGCTAGCGGGGGGGCCAGCTCATACGAGCAGTACTTC. Amino acids: CASSQDLASGGASSYEQYF.

This clonotype was detected ten times or more. The chain joins TRBV6-4 to TRBJ2-7; 7 bases map to TRBD2. The germline gives CDR1 MRHNA, CDR2 SNTAGT. Trimming took 5 bases from V and 6 from J; bases not matched to a gene: 7. The length of the CDR3 is 13 residues. The CDR3 DNA reads TGTGCCAGCAGTAAAACTAGCGAAGGCGAGCAGTACTTC. This encodes CASSKTSEGEQYF.

The chain couples TRBV15 to TRBJ1-2; the D gene is possibly TRBD1 (6 bases). The V gene's germline CDR1 is LNHNV and CDR2 YYDKDF (reference sequence). The CDR3 spans 15 residues. Trimming took 2 bases from V and 9 from J, leaving 19 bases between them. The CDR3 loop is CATSRNLVGGSRYTF. The CDR3 DNA reads as TGTGCCACCAGCAGAAACCTGGTAGGGGGAAGCCGCTACACCTTC.

The gene calls are TRBV5-1 and TRBJ2-5, with D unresolved. V lost 2 bases and J 1 base, leaving 9 bases between the germline ends. In germline, CDR1 is SGHRS, CDR2 YFSETQ. The CDR3 has 14 amino acids. The CDR3 nucleotides are TGCGCCAGCAGCTTAGGGCGGACCCAAGAGACCCAGTACTTC. Protein product: CASSLGRTQETQYF.

This chain connects TRBV6-5 to TRBJ2-3; D ambiguous. Per germline, CDR1 MNHEY and CDR2 SVGAGI. The ends were cut back, 5 bases at V and 3 bases at J, with 15 bases in the middle. The CDR3 is 15 residues long. The chain's CDR3 is CASSHRKLRTDTQYF. The CDR3 nucleotides read TGTGCCAGCAGTCACCGCAAATTGAGGACAGATACGCAGTATTTT.

The rearrangement links TRBV6-1 to TRBJ1-4, with 7 bases lining up with TRBD1. Germline trimming cut 6 bases from V and 5 bases from J; bases unmatched to any gene: 6. This CDR3 spans 14 amino acids. Germline CDR1 reads MNHNS; CDR2 reads SASEGT. The CDR3 sequence: CASRTGRINEKLFF. The CDR3 nucleotides are TGTGCCAGCAGGACAGGGAGAATAAATGAAAAACTGTTTTTT.

This clonotype was recorded once. The chain uses TRBV18 and TRBJ2-7, with 7 nucleotides matching TRBD2. Germline CDR1 KGHSH, CDR2 LQKENI. V lost 6 bases, J lost 8 bases, and 13 bases stayed unmatched. The CDR3 loop spans 14 amino acids. CDR3 region: CASSPPGGEDKQYF. The CDR3 nucleotides are TGTGCCAGCTCCCCCCCGGGGGGTGAGGACAAGCAGTACTTC.

This clonotype occurred a few times. The rearrangement uses TRBV7-9 and TRBJ1-2; 7 nucleotides line up with TRBD1. CDR3 length: 14 amino acids. The germline gives CDR1 SEHNR, CDR2 FQNEAQ (reference sequence). With V trimmed by 2 bases and J by 8 bases, 8 bases remained unmatched. The CDR3 spells CASSLSRDSRGYTF. The CDR3, as DNA: TGTGCCAGCAGCTTATCGAGGGACAGTAGGGGCTACACCTTC.

This clonotype was observed a handful of times. The chain employs TRBV6-4 and TRBJ2-3, with 11 bases matching TRBD1. The germline CDR1 and CDR2 sequences are MRHNA and SNTAGT. With 2 bases clipped from V and 4 bases from J, the junction kept 2 bases outside the gene matches. The length of the CDR3 is 15 residues. This CDR3 reads CASSDTGQGADTQYF. CDR3 DNA: TGTGCCAGCAGTGACACGGGACAGGGGGCAGATACGCAGTATTTT.

The genes are TRBV20-1 and TRBJ1-2; 10 bases agree with TRBD1. This CDR3 comprises 13 residues. The germline CDR1 and CDR2 sequences are DFQATT and SNEGSKA (reference sequence). The ends lost 6 bases at V and 4 bases at J; junction bases unmatched: 5. The CDR3 reads CSARTGGSYGYTF. For the CDR3, the DNA is TGCAGTGCGCGGACAGGGGGTAGCTATGGCTACACCTTC.

This clonotype was picked up a small number of times. The chain has TRBV6-1 and TRBJ2-7; no firm D call. This CDR3 comprises 14 residues. Germline assignment: CDR1 MNHNS and CDR2 SASEGT. V lost 6 bases and J 2 bases, leaving 14 bases between the germline ends. CDR3 sequence reads: CASSPRRTAYEQYF. The CDR3 nucleotides read TGTGCCAGCAGCCCCCGACGGACGGCCTACGAGCAGTACTTC.

This clonotype was detected ten times or more. V gene TRBV20-1 combines with J gene TRBJ2-3, with no clear D. With 6 bases removed from V and 6 bases from J, the gap between germline ends came to 10 bases. From germline, CDR1 is DFQATT and CDR2 SNEGSKA (reference sequence). CDR3 size: 11 residues. The CDR3 DNA is TGCAGTGCCCGGAGTTGGGATACGCAGTATTTT. Its translation is CSARSWDTQYF.

The V call is TRBV5-1, the J call TRBJ1-3; no reliable D call. V lost 1 base and J lost 0, with 11 bases in between. Germline V gene sequence: CDR1 SGHRS, CDR2 YFSETQ. This CDR3 has 16 residues. This CDR3 reads CASSLTLGTSGNTIYF. DNA for the CDR3: TGCGCCAGCAGCTTGACTTTAGGTACCTCTGGAAACACCATATATTTT.

The table lists this clonotype with many counts. The rearrangement joins TRBV7-7 to TRBJ2-2; D is ambiguous. The CDR3 runs to 16 residues. CDR1 SSHAT and CDR2 FNYEAQ come from the germline V gene (reference sequence). V gave up 2 bases and J gave up 1 base, with 11 bases separating them. The CDR3: CASSLSGGGNTGELFF. The CDR3 DNA reads as TGTGCCAGCAGCTTATCGGGCGGCGGGAACACCGGGGAGCTGTTTTTT.

The V gene is TRBV11-3, the J gene TRBJ2-2, with D unresolved. Germline V gives CDR1 SGHNT, CDR2 YENEEA. V lost 5 bases and J lost 2, with 18 bases in between. This CDR3 spans 17 amino acids. The CDR3 DNA sequence: TGTGCCAGCAGCCCAGGACCCCTAAGGGCTAACACCGGGGAGCTGTTTTTT. It is translated as CASSPGPLRANTGELFF.

In this sample, this clonotype turned up many times. The chain combines TRBV5-5 with TRBJ1-5; perhaps TRBD1 as D (5 bases). This CDR3 spans 15 amino acids. Germline V lookup: CDR1 SGHKS, CDR2 YYEKEE (reference sequence). Trimming took off 0 bases at V and 5 bases at J, with 12 bases between the two ends. CDR3 loop: CASSLEPGPYQPQHF. DNA for the CDR3: TGTGCCAGCAGCTTGGAGCCGGGGCCCTATCAGCCCCAGCATTTT.

The table lists this clonotype with many counts. The J gene is TRBJ2-7, the V gene TRBV12-3 or TRBV12-4, with TRBD1 matching over 7 bases. The CDR3 totals 12 residues. The ends lost 6 bases at V and 11 bases at J; junction bases unmatched: 10. The CDR3 DNA reads TGTGCCAGCAGATATTCGACAGGGAAGGAGTACTTC. Translating it yields CASRYSTGKEYF.